This passage covers 2 T cell receptor beta chains from one sample sequenced in a study of blood T cell repertoires in COVID-19. Here immunoSEQ multiplex PCR was the method, and the copy in TCRdb shows in-frame clones only, minus some. The sample holds about 180,000 clones, 80% seen once. The source material was PBMCs or T cells enriched from blood (not recorded which). The receptors were gathered from a man aged 55 to 70 who had been exposed to COVID-19.

This chain links TRBV9 with TRBJ1-1; 7 positions agree with TRBD1. V shed 5 bases and J 11 bases; nucleotides not matched to a gene: 9. Germline CDR1 SGDLS, CDR2 YYNGEE. The CDR3 has 12 residues. The CDR3 DNA reads as TGTGCCAGCAGTGCTTACCAGGGGGACGCTTTCTTT. Its translation: CASSAYQGDAFF.

The chain combines TRBV11-2 with TRBJ2-7, with TRBD2 identical over 7 bases. Trimming cost V 1 base and J 4 bases; bases outside gene matches: 4. Germline CDR1 is SGHAT and CDR2 is FQNNGV. This CDR3 contains 14 residues. The CDR3 spells CASSLARGSYEQYF. Written as DNA, the CDR3 is TGTGCCAGCAGCTTAGCTCGCGGGAGTTACGAGCAGTACTTC.